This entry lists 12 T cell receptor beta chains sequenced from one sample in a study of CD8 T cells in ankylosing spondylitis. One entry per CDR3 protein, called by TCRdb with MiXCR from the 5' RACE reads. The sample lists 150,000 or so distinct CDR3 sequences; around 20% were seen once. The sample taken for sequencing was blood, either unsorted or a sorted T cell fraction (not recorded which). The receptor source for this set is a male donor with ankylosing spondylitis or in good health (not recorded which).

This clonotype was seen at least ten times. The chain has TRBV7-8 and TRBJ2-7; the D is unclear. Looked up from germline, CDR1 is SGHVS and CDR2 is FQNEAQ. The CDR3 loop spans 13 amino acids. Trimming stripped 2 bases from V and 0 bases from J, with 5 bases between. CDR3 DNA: TGTGCCAGCAGCTTATGGGACTCCTACGAGCAGTACTTC. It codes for CASSLWDSYEQYF. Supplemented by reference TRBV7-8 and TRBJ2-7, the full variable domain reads GAGVSQSPRYKVAKRGQDVALRCDPISGHVSLFWYQQALGQGPEFLTYFQNEAQLDKSGLPSDRFFAERPEGSVSTLKIQRTQQEDSAVYLCASSLWDSYEQYFGPGTRLTVT.

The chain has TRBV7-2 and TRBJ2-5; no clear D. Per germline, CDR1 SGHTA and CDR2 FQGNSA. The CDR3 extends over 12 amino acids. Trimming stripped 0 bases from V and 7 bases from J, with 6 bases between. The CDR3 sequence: CASSLAEATQYF. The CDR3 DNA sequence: TGTGCCAGCAGCTTAGCCGAGGCGACCCAGTACTTC. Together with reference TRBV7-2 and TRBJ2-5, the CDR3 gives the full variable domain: GAGVSQSPSNKVTEKGKDVELRCDPISGHTALYWYRQSLGQGLEFLIYFQGNSAPDKSGLPSDRFSAERTGGSVSTLTIQRTQQEDSAVYLCASSLAEATQYFGPGTRLLVL.

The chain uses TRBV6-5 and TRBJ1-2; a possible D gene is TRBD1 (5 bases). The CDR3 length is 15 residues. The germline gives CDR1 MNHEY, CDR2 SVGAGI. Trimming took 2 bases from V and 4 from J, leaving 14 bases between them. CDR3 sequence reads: CASSYRRGNTYGYTF. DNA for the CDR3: TGTGCCAGCAGTTACCGGCGGGGGAACACCTATGGCTACACCTTC.

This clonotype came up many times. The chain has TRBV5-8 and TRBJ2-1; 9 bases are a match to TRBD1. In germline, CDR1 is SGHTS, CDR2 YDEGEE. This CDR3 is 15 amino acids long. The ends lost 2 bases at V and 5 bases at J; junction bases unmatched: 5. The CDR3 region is CASSLGQGTHNEQFF. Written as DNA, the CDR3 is TGTGCCAGCAGCTTAGGACAGGGGACCCACAATGAGCAGTTCTTC.

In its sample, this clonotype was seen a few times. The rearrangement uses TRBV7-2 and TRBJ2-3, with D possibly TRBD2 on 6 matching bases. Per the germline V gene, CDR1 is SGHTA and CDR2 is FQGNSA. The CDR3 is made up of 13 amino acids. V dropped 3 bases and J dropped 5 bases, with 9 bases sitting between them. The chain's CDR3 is CASSFGGLDTQYF. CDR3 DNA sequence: TGTGCCAGCAGCTTCGGGGGTCTAGATACGCAGTATTTT.

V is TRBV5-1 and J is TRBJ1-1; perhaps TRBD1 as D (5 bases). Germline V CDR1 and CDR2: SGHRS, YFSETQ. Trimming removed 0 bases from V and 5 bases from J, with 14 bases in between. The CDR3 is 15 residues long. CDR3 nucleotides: TGCGCCAGCAGCTTGGGAGTGGCAGGGTGGACTGAAGCTTTCTTT. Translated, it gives CASSLGVAGWTEAFF.

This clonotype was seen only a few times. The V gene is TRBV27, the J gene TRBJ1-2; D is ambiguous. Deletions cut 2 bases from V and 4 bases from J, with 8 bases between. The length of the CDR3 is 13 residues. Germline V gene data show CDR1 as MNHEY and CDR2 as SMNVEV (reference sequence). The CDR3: CASSLGATYGYTF. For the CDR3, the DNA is TGTGCCAGCAGTTTAGGCGCAACCTATGGCTACACCTTC.

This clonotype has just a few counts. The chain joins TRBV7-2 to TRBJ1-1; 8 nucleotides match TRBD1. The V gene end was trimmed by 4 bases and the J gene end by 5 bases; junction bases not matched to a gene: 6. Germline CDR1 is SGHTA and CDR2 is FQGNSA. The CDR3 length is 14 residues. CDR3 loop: CASSYRGGRTEAFF. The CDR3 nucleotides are TGTGCCAGCAGCTACAGGGGGGGGCGGACTGAAGCTTTCTTT.

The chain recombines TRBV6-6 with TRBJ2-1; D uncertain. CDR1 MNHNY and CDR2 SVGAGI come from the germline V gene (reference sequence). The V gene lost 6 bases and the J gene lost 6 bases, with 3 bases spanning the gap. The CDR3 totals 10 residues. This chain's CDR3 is CASSINEQFF. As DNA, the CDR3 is TGTGCCAGCAGCATCAATGAGCAGTTCTTC.

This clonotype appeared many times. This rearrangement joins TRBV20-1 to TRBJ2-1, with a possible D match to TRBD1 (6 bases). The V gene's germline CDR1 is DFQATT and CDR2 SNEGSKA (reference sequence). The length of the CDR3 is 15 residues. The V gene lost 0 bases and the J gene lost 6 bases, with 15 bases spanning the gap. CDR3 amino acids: CSARDRAGAPNEQFF. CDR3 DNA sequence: TGCAGTGCTAGAGATCGGGCAGGGGCCCCCAATGAGCAGTTCTTC.

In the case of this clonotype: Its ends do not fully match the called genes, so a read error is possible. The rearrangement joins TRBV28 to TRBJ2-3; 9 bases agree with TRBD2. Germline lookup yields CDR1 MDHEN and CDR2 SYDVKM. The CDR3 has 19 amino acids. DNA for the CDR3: TGTGCCAGCAGTTTAATAGCGGGAGTCCCCGAGGGTACCACAGATACGCGGTATTTT. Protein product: CASSLIAGVPEGTTDTRYF. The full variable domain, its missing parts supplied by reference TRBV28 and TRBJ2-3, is DVKVTQSSRYLVKRTGEKVFLECVQDMDHENMFWYRQDPGLGLRLIYFSYDVKMKEKGDIPEGYSVSREKKERFSLILESASTNQTSMYLCASSLIAGVPEGTTDTRYFGPGTRLTVL.

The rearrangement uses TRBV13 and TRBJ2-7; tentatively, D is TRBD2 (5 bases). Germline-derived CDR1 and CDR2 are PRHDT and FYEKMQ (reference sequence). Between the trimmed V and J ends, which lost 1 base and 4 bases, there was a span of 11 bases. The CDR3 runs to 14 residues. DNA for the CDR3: TGTGCCAGCAGCTTAGTTAGCGCGGGTTACGAGCAGTACTTC. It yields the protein CASSLVSAGYEQYF.